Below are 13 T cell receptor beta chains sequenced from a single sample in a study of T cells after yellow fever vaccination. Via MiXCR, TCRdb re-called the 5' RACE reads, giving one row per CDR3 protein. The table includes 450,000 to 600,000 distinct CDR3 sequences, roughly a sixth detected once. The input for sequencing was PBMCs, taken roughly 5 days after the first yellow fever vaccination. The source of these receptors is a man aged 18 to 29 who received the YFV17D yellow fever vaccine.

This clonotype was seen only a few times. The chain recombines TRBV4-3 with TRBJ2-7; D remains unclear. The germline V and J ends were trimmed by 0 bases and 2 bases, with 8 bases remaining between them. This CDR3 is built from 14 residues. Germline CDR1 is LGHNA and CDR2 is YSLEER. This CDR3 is CASSQEAKTYEQYV. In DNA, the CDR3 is TGCGCCAGCAGCCAAGAAGCAAAAACCTACGAGCAGTACGTC.

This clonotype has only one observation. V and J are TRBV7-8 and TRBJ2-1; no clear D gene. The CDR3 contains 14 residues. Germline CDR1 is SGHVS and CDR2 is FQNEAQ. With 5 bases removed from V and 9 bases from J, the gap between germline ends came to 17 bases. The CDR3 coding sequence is TGTGCCAGCAGCGTACGGCCCATTAGGAGTGAGCAGTTCTTC. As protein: CASSVRPIRSEQFF.

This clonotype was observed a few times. CDR3 loop: CASSLLGQGRGEQFF. Written as DNA, the CDR3 is TGTGCCAGCAGCTTATTAGGACAGGGGCGAGGTGAGCAGTTCTTC. This sequence joins TRBV11-3 and TRBJ2-1; 9 bases align to TRBD1. Germline loops: CDR1 SGHNT, CDR2 YENEEA. V lost 2 bases to trimming and J lost 9 bases; unmatched junction nucleotides: 8. This CDR3 spans 15 amino acids.

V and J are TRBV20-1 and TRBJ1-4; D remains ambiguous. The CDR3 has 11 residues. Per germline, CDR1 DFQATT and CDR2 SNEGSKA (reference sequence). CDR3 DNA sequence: TGCGCAAGCGGGTCTAATGAAAAACTGTTTTTT. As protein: CASGSNEKLFF.

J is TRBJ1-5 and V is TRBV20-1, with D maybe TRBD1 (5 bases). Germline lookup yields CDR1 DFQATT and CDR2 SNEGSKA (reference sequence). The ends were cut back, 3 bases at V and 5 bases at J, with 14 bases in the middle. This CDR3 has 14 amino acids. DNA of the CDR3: TGCAGTGCTAGGGCAGGGAGGGTCGATCAGCCCCAGCATTTT. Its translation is CSARAGRVDQPQHF.

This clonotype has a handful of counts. The DNA of the CDR3 is TGTGCCAGCAGTTACTCCGGCCAGGGGTGGTTCTTC. Residues: CASSYSGQGWFF. This rearrangement joins TRBV6-5 to TRBJ2-1; D might be TRBD1 (6 bases). V was shortened by 0 bases and J by 15 bases, with 12 bases between the two germline ends. CDR1 is MNHEY, CDR2 SVGAGI, per germline. The CDR3 is 12 residues long.

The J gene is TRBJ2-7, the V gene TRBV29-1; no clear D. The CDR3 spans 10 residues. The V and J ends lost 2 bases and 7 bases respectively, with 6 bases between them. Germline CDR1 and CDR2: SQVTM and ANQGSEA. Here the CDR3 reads CSVEKGEQYF. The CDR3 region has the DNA TGCAGCGTTGAAAAGGGTGAGCAGTACTTC.

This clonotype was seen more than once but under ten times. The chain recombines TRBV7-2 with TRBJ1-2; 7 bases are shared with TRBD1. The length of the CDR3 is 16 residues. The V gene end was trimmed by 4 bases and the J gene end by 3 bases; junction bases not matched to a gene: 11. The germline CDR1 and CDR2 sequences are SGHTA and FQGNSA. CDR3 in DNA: TGTGCCAGCAGCTCCTTACAGGGGAGTTGGTACTATGGCTACACCTTC. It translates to CASSSLQGSWYYGYTF.

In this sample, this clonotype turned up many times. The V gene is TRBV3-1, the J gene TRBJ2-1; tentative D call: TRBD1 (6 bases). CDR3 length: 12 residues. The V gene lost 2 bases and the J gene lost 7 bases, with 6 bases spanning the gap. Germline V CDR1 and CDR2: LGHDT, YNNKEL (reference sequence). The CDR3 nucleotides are TGTGCCAGCAGCCAACAGGGGAATGAGCAGTTCTTC. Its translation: CASSQQGNEQFF.

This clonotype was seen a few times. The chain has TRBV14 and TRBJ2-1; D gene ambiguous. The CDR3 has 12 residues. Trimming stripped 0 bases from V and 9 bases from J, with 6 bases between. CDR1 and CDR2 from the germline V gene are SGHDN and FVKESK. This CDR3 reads CASSQDNLEQFF. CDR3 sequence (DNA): TGTGCCAGCAGCCAAGACAACCTTGAGCAGTTCTTC.

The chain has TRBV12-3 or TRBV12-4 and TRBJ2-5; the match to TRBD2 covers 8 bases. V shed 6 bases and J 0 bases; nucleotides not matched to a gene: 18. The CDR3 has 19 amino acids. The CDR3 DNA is TGTGCCAGCAGCCCCGGGTCGAGCGGGGGACGACTTTACCAAGAGACCCAGTACTTC. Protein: CASSPGSSGGRLYQETQYF.

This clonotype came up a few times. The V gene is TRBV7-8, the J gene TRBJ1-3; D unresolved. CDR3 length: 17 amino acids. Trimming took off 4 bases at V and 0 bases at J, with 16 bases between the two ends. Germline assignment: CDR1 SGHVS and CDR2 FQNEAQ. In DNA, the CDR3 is TGTGCCAGCAGCTCCCCCACCCGGGCTGACTCTGGAAACACCATATATTTT. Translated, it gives CASSSPTRADSGNTIYF.

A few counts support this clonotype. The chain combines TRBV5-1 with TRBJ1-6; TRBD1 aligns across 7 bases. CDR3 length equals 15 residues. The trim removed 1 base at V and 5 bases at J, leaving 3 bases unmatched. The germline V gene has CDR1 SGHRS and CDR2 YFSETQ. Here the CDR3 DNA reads TGCGCCAGCAGCTTGTCAGGGGGGGATAATTCACCCCTCCACTTT. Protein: CASSLSGGDNSPLHF.